These T cell receptor beta chains were read from a single sample in a study of cytomegalovirus exposure and HLA in healthy donors. TCRdb's table, derived via immunoSEQ multiplex PCR, lists solely in-frame clones and lacks some. The sample holds around 150,000 clones; around 63% are singletons and the top ten take 1.5% to 2%. What was sequenced was PBMCs. All receptors come from a human donor in good health. The CDR3 runs from the conserved cysteine through the conserved F or W. Rows may omit the clone size; those that give it use once, few, many or a size class.

clone_size: -; v_call: TRBV6-1; cdr3_aa: CASSSQGNGELFF
clone_size: -; v_call: TRBV7-9; cdr3_aa: CASSPRVTEAFF
clone_size: -; v_call: TRBV4-1; cdr3_aa: CASSQETASSYEQYF
clone_size: few; v_call: TRBV10-3; cdr3_aa: CAISGTGSNGELFF
clone_size: -; v_call: TRBV2; cdr3_aa: CASSVFRDGYTF
clone_size: -; v_call: TRBV6-1; cdr3_aa: CASRSESTPPQHF
clone_size: -; v_call: TRBV12-5; cdr3_aa: CASGLDRDYEQYF
clone_size: few; v_call: TRBV10-3; cdr3_aa: CATADGSSGGEQFF
clone_size: -; v_call: TRBV4-1; cdr3_aa: CASSQTQGFSYNEQFF
clone_size: -; v_call: TRBV29-1; cdr3_aa: CSDTGKSRGNQPQHF
clone_size: -; v_call: TRBV28; cdr3_aa: CASQQGDEQYF
clone_size: -; v_call: TRBV5-1; cdr3_aa: CASSFWAGAQETQYF
clone_size: -; v_call: TRBV7-9; cdr3_aa: CASSLRAANTGELFF
clone_size: -; v_call: TRBV28; cdr3_aa: CASSPPTGLNTEAFF
clone_size: -; v_call: TRBV6-5; cdr3_aa: CATSRSPYNEQFF
clone_size: -; v_call: TRBV7-9; cdr3_aa: CASSTGLAGGWQFF
clone_size: few; v_call: TRBV4-1; cdr3_aa: CASTSQGLAASGQFF
clone_size: -; v_call: TRBV9; cdr3_aa: CASSVEGGRLPNEQFF
clone_size: -; v_call: TRBV20-1; cdr3_aa: CSARRDIDYTF
clone_size: -; v_call: TRBV5-5; cdr3_aa: CASSTTDSLKYF
clone_size: few; v_call: TRBV11-2; cdr3_aa: CASSGGWDRGQEWYEQFF
clone_size: few; v_call: TRBV4-2; cdr3_aa: CASSHLGQDEQYF
clone_size: -; v_call: TRBV4-3; cdr3_aa: CASSQAVVGLGRGNEQFF